This TCR beta chain was sequenced for a study of T cells in Graves' hyperthyroidism and ophthalmopathy. The study's findings and limits: Also found in blood were most expanded thyroid clonotypes above 0.001. Ophthalmopathy and stable hyperthyroidism were separated by a 13 V-J model.

Details on this clonotype: Antigen: not known.

J was trimmed by 4 bases and V by 5 bases; bases with no gene match: 7. The CDR3 is 15 residues long. Germline CDR1 is LNHDA and CDR2 is SQIVND (reference sequence). RNA transcripts served as the template for amplifying TCR beta CDR3 regions. An initial round of RT-PCR targeting the TCR CDR3 relied on the HTBI primer set. MiXCR, applied by TCRdb to the multiplex PCR reads, yields one record per CDR3 protein. The sample records approximately 640,000 distinct CDR3 sequences, 40% to 55% being singletons. The sequence derives from an adult man with Graves' disease, either hyperthyroidism or ophthalmopathy (not recorded which). The chain couples TRBV19 to TRBJ1-1; 10 nucleotides align to TRBD1. The specimen was peripheral blood or thyroid tissue (not recorded which). CDR3 coding DNA: TGTGCCAGTAGTCTCGACAGGGGGCGGACCACTGAAGCTTTCTTT. This encodes CASSLDRGRTTEAFF.